This entry is about one TCR beta chain. Its target is not known. A single record per CDR3 protein comes from TCRdb applying MiXCR to the reads. Of some 200,000 distinct CDR3 sequences listed, about 40% are singletons. This entry belongs to a study of T cell repertoires in cytomegalovirus infection. Whole-study context: Both a matching HLA type and CMV infection were indicated by public TCR beta signatures.

Trimming took 2 bases from V and 11 from J, leaving 15 bases between them. Germline values: CDR1 MNHNS, CDR2 SASEGT. This CDR3 is built from 13 residues. Findings of the study overall: Identification of carriers of CMV plus the relevant HLA was achieved through cumulative public TCR beta family frequency. Dominant in the ex vivo response were TCR beta clonotypes restricted by HLA-C and specific for CMV.

V usage is TRBV6-1 and J usage is TRBJ1-1, with D possibly TRBD1 on 5 matching bases. The specimen was CD8+ T cells from cultured PBMCs, collected from culture after CMV antigen stimulation. The TCR sequence derives from a human donor in good health (CMV status not recorded). Some clones in this sample may be carry-over from other donors' samples. CDR3 sequence: CASSETGAQAAFF. The CDR3 DNA reads TGTGCCAGCAGTGAAACCGGGGCCCAGGCGGCTTTCTTT.